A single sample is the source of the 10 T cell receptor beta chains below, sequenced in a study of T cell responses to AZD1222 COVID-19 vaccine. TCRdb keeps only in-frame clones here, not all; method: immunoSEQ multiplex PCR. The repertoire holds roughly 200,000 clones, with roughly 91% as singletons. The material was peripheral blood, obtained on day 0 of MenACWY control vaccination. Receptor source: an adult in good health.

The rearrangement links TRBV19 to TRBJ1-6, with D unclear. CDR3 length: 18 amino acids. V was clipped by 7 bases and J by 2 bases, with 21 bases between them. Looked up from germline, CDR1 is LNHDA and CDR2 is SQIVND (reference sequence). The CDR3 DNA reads TGTGCCAGTACCCCTTCACTGAACCACCGGCCCTATAATTCACCCCTCCACTTT. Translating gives CASTPSLNHRPYNSPLHF.

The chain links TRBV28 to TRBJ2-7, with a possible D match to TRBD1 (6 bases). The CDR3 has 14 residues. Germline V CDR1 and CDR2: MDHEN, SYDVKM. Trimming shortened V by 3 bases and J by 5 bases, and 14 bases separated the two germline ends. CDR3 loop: CASSLRQGRNEQYF. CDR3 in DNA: TGTGCCAGCAGTTTGCGCCAGGGGAGAAACGAGCAGTACTTC.

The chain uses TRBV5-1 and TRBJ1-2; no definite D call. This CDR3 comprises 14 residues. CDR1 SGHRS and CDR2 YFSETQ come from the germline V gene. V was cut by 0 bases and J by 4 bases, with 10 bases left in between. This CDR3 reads CASSLEPASYGYTF. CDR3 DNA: TGCGCCAGCAGCTTGGAGCCGGCTAGCTATGGCTACACCTTC.

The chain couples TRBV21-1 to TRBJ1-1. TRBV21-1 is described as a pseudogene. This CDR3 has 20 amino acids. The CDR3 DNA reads TGTGCCAGCAGACACGGCATCCGTGCTGAGGACGGAAAAAGGAACACTGAAGCTTTCTTT. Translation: CASRHGIRAEDGKRNTEAFF.

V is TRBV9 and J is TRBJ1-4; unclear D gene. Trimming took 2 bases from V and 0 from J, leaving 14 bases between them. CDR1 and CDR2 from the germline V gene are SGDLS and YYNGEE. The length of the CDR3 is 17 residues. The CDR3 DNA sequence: TGTGCCAGCAGCGTGGGATCTAGGGCTGCAACTAATGAAAAACTGTTTTTT. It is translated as CASSVGSRAATNEKLFF.

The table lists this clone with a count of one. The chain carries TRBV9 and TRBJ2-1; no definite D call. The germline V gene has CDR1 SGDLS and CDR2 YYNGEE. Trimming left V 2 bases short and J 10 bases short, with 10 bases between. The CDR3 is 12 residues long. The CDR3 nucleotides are TGTGCCAGCAGCGTTAGTACTGGAGAGCAGTTCTTC. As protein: CASSVSTGEQFF.

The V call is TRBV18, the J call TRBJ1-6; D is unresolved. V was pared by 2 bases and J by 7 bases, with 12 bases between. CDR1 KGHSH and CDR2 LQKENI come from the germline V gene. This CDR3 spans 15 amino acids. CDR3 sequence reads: CASSPYADYNSPLHF. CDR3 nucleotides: TGTGCCAGCTCACCATACGCTGACTACAATTCACCCCTCCACTTT.

CDR3 region: CASSARETQYF. The CDR3 DNA is TGTGCCAGCAGCGCAAGAGAGACCCAGTACTTC. The gene calls are TRBV3-1 (or the pseudogene TRBV3-2) and TRBJ2-5; no definite D call. Deletions cut 5 bases from V and 4 bases from J, with 5 bases between. The germline gives CDR1 LGHDT, CDR2 YNNKEL (reference sequence). CDR3 length: 11 amino acids.

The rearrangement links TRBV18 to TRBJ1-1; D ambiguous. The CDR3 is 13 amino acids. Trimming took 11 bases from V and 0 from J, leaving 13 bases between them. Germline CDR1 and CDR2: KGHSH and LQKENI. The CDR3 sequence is CAVSEQMNTEAFF. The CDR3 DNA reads TGTGCCGTAAGTGAACAGATGAACACTGAAGCTTTCTTT.

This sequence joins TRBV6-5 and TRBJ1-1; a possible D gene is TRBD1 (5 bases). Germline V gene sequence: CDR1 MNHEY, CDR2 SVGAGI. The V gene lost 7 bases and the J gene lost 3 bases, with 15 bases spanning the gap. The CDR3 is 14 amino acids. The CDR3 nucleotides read TGTGCCAGCACCCTGGGAGGGGTGGACACTGAAGCTTTCTTT. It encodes CASTLGGVDTEAFF.